This T cell receptor (beta chain) appears in the sequencing data of a study of OX40 agonist ivuxolimab in advanced cancers. Points from the study as a whole: Dose levels from 0.1 to 3.0 mg/kg saw CD4+ and CD8+ blood T cells expand clonally by week 6.

The CDR3 runs to 13 residues. V was trimmed by 1 base and J by 4 bases, leaving 7 bases between them. Germline assignment: CDR1 MGHDK and CDR2 SYGVNS. The data were produced by immunoSEQ multiplex PCR, yet TCRdb's version contains in-frame clones alone and is incomplete. The sample has some 19,000 clones, about four fifths seen once; the top ten hold roughly 32%. Patients were ineligible given autoimmune disease history or systemic immunosuppression. On cycle 4 day 1 and cycle 7 day 1, as well as at baseline, blood was sampled. On this clone itself: The target antigen is unknown.

This material consisted of CD4+ or CD8+ T cells sorted from blood, taken in a trial of the OX40 agonist ivuxolimab. The J gene is TRBJ1-1, the V gene TRBV25-1; D is ambiguous. This sequence was found in an adult with an advanced solid tumor such as melanoma, head and neck, liver or kidney cancer. The chain's CDR3 is CASSEFGVTEAFF. The CDR3 DNA follows: TGTGCCAGCAGTGAATTTGGGGTCACTGAAGCTTTCTTT.